The present entry profiles one TCR beta chain with its context. The data were obtained in a study of graft-versus-host responses after intestinal transplantation. About the study: Isolated intestinal, liver-intestinal, or multivisceral transplants were what recipients had.

Assay used: immunoSEQ multiplex PCR; TCRdb lists only in-frame clones, some missing. This sample has 33,000 or so clones, with more than 90% found just once. The V gene's germline CDR1 is LNHDA and CDR2 SQIVND (reference sequence). V shed 3 bases and J 9 bases; nucleotides not matched to a gene: 6. The CDR3 has 15 residues. The sequence was collected from a human patient who received an intestinal transplant, so some T cells may come from the graft donor. The genes are TRBV19 and TRBJ1-6; the match to TRBD1 covers 9 bases. The material was PBMCs, obtained 16 days after intestinal transplant. CDR3: CASSIDRGISSPLHF. CDR3 coding DNA: TGTGCCAGTAGTATTGACAGGGGGATAAGTTCACCCCTCCACTTT.